Each of the 12 T cell receptor beta chains below was sequenced from the same sample in a study of blood T cell repertoires in COVID-19. Profiling relied on immunoSEQ multiplex PCR, and the TCRdb table lists in-frame clones only, not all of them. The table records about 250,000 clones, around 90% of them present only once. The sequenced sample consisted of peripheral blood. These receptors originate from a man aged 30 to 45 with COVID-19, enrolled during active disease.

V usage is TRBV30 and J usage is TRBJ1-1; D is undetermined. This CDR3 has 13 amino acids. V lost 7 bases to trimming and J lost 1 base, with 13 bases between them. Looked up from germline, CDR1 is GTSNPN and CDR2 is SVGIG (reference sequence). CDR3: CASSIQTNTEAFF. For the CDR3, the DNA is TGTGCCTCGTCCATACAGACGAACACTGAAGCTTTCTTT. The full variable domain, completed using reference TRBV30 and TRBJ1-1, is SQTIHQWPATLVQPVGSPLSLECTVEGTSNPNLYWYRQAAGRGLQLLFYSVGIGQISSEVPQNLSASRPQDRQFILSSKKLLLSDSGFYLCASSIQTNTEAFFGQGTRLTVV.

The chain combines TRBV7-2 with TRBJ2-7; 7 bases map to TRBD2. Germline-derived CDR1 and CDR2 are SGHTA and FQGNSA. Losses at the gene ends were 5 bases for V and 2 bases for J; bases not matched to a gene: 6. The CDR3 sequence is 14 residues long. CDR3: CASSRSGTAYEQYF. CDR3 bases: TGTGCCAGCAGCAGGAGCGGGACTGCCTACGAGCAGTACTTC.

V is TRBV7-3 and J is TRBJ1-1; 9 bases are shared with TRBD1. The V gene's germline CDR1 is SGHTA and CDR2 FQGTGA. The CDR3 is made up of 13 amino acids. The V gene end was trimmed by 4 bases and the J gene end by 6 bases; junction bases not matched to a gene: 3. CDR3 coding DNA: TGTGCCAGCAGCTCGACAGGGGGTGCTGAAGCTTTCTTT. Its translation is CASSSTGGAEAFF.

The chain employs TRBV9 and TRBJ2-2; D is possibly TRBD1 (6 bases). The V gene lost 3 bases and the J gene lost 5 bases, with 14 bases spanning the gap. Germline V lookup: CDR1 SGDLS, CDR2 YYNGEE. The CDR3 runs 15 residues. CDR3 coding DNA: TGTGCCAGCAGCGCGACAGGAGAACCTACCGGGGAGCTGTTTTTT. Protein: CASSATGEPTGELFF.

This chain links TRBV2 with TRBJ1-5; a possible D gene is TRBD1 (6 bases). V gave up 4 bases and J gave up 2 bases, with 9 bases separating them. This CDR3 region has 14 residues. The V gene's germline CDR1 is SNHLY and CDR2 FYNNEI. The CDR3 region has the DNA TGTGCCAGCAGTGGGACAGAGGGCAATCAGCCCCAGCATTTT. Protein sequence: CASSGTEGNQPQHF.

The J gene is TRBJ1-1, the V gene TRBV5-6; 8 bases match TRBD1. Trimming removed 4 bases from V and 4 bases from J; junction bases left unmatched: 6. The length of the CDR3 is 14 residues. Germline loops: CDR1 SGHDT, CDR2 YYEEEE. CDR3 nucleotides: TGTGCCAGCAGCCCAGGGGGCTGGGGCACTGAAGCTTTCTTT. Translation gives CASSPGGWGTEAFF.

This clone has just one count. The chain employs TRBV5-6 and TRBJ2-7; TRBD2 agrees at 7 bases. The V gene's germline CDR1 is SGHDT and CDR2 YYEEEE. This CDR3 is 16 amino acids long. V was pared by 1 base and J by 2 bases, with 9 bases of the junction left unmatched. CDR3 loop: CASSLSPAAGTYEQYF. The CDR3, as DNA: TGTGCCAGCAGCTTGTCCCCTGCAGCGGGGACCTACGAGCAGTACTTC. Full variable domain (missing parts from reference TRBV5-6 and TRBJ2-7): DAGVTQSPTHLIKTRGQQVTLRCSPKSGHDTVSWYQQALGQGPQFIFQYYEEEERQRGNFPDRFSGHQFPNYSSELNVNALLLGDSALYLCASSLSPAAGTYEQYFGPGTRLTVT.

The chain is built from TRBV4-1 and TRBJ2-2, with D tentatively TRBD1 (5 bases). The germline gives CDR1 MGHRA, CDR2 YSYEKL. V was cut by 4 bases and J by 6 bases, with 9 bases left in between. The CDR3 spans 13 residues. The CDR3 spells CASSPPGPGELFF. DNA for the CDR3: TGCGCCAGCAGCCCCCCAGGGCCCGGGGAGCTGTTTTTT.

The V and J genes are TRBV2 and TRBJ1-1, with 7 bases fitting TRBD1. CDR3 length: 12 amino acids. Per the germline V gene, CDR1 is SNHLY and CDR2 is FYNNEI. J was trimmed by 1 base and V by 10 bases; bases with no gene match: 3. CDR3 bases: TGTGCCACCGACAGGGAGAACACTGAAGCTTTCTTT. Amino acids: CATDRENTEAFF. The full variable domain, in which reference TRBV2 and TRBJ1-1 provide the parts outside the CDR3, is EPEVTQTPSHQVTQMGQEVILRCVPISNHLYFYWYRQILGQKVEFLVSFYNNEISEKSEIFDDQFSVERPDGSNFTLKIRSTKLEDSAMYFCATDRENTEAFFGQGTRLTVV.

CDR3 sequence reads: CASSPSGANEKLFF. CDR3 DNA sequence: TGTGCCAGCTCACCATCAGGGGCTAATGAAAAACTGTTTTTT. V gene TRBV18 combines with J gene TRBJ1-4, with D perhaps TRBD1 (6 bases). This CDR3 is built from 14 residues. V was pared by 2 bases and J by 3 bases, with 7 bases between. Per germline, CDR1 KGHSH and CDR2 LQKENI.

The chain couples TRBV4-1 to TRBJ1-1; 11 bases align to TRBD1. The CDR3 extends over 14 amino acids. V lost 3 bases to trimming and J lost 11 bases; unmatched junction nucleotides: 8. The V gene's germline CDR1 is MGHRA and CDR2 YSYEKL. CDR3 amino acids: CASSHVGQGAAAFF. DNA for the CDR3: TGCGCCAGCAGCCACGTCGGACAGGGGGCGGCGGCTTTCTTT.

This clone was observed once. The rearrangement joins TRBV11-2 to TRBJ2-2, with D possibly TRBD2 on 6 matching bases. The CDR3 is 17 amino acids. Germline values: CDR1 SGHAT, CDR2 FQNNGV. V lost 5 bases and J 5 bases, leaving 21 bases between the germline ends. This CDR3 reads CASSPFGPNRGTGELFF. The DNA of the CDR3 is TGTGCCAGCAGCCCGTTTGGACCAAATCGGGGGACCGGGGAGCTGTTTTTT.